The 22 T cell receptor beta chains presented below share a single source sample, sequenced in a study of vaccination effects on CD4 cells after COVID-19. Data came from immunoSEQ multiplex PCR; TCRdb stores just in-frame clones and leaves some out. The sample lists tens of thousands of clones, about four fifths seen once, with over 35% in the top ten. No antigen has been identified for these receptors. Sequencing followed a ViraFEST assay step that expanded antigen-specific CD4+ T cells with viral peptide pools. After roughly 11 days in culture, the CD4+ T cells were isolated. A PCR test confirmed that the person had SARS-CoV-2 infection between March and December 2020. The source material was CD4+ T cells from PBMCs cultured with a peptide pool, sampled before COVID-19 vaccination. The receptors shown here come from a human donor who had a prior SARS-CoV-2 infection.

The CDR3: CASSPRQGGYEQYF. CDR3 nucleotides: TGTGCCAGCTCACCACGACAGGGGGGGTACGAGCAGTACTTC. V usage is TRBV18 and J usage is TRBJ2-7, with 9 bases that match TRBD1. Germline trimming cut 1 base from V and 4 bases from J; bases unmatched to any gene: 2. Germline CDR1 reads KGHSH; CDR2 reads LQKENI. This CDR3 region has 14 residues.

There are a few counts of this clone. The genes are TRBV23-1 and TRBJ1-5, with D unclear. TRBV23-1 is given ORF status, its function remaining uncertain. The CDR3 has 10 amino acids. V was trimmed by 6 bases and J by 5 bases, leaving 2 bases between them. CDR3 region: CASRDQPQHF. In nucleotides, the CDR3 is TGCGCCAGCAGGGATCAGCCCCAGCATTTT.

This sequence joins TRBV4-2 and TRBJ1-1, with 7 bases lining up with TRBD1. Germline V CDR1 and CDR2: LGHNA, YNFKEQ. There are 16 residues in the CDR3. V was pared by 0 bases and J by 6 bases, with 10 bases of the junction left unmatched. The CDR3 sequence is CASSQDWTGGRSEAFF. The DNA of the CDR3 is TGTGCCAGCAGCCAAGATTGGACAGGCGGGCGGTCTGAAGCTTTCTTT.

The rearrangement joins TRBV4-1 to TRBJ1-1; 8 bases fit TRBD1. The V gene end was trimmed by 0 bases and the J gene end by 0 bases; junction bases not matched to a gene: 6. Germline CDR1 MGHRA, CDR2 YSYEKL. The CDR3 runs 17 residues. This CDR3 is CASSQEDRVGVNTEAFF. The DNA for the CDR3 is TGCGCCAGCAGCCAAGAGGACAGGGTCGGGGTGAACACTGAAGCTTTCTTT.

The chain employs TRBV7-2 and TRBJ2-3; D is undetermined. V lost 7 bases and J lost 0, with 5 bases in between. This CDR3 region has 12 residues. Germline V gene sequence: CDR1 SGHTA, CDR2 FQGNSA. The CDR3 loop is CASTSSTDTQYF. The CDR3 nucleotides are TGTGCCAGCACCTCCAGCACAGATACGCAGTATTTT.

The CDR3, as DNA: TGTGCCAGCAGAGATAACAGGGTTTTTGGTAATGAGCAGTTCTTC. Translated, it gives CASRDNRVFGNEQFF. The J gene is TRBJ2-1, the V gene TRBV3-1 (or the pseudogene TRBV3-2); weak D call: TRBD1 (6 bases). CDR1 and CDR2 (germline): LGHDT, YNNKEL (reference sequence). V lost 6 bases and J lost 7, with 19 bases in between. The CDR3 sequence is 15 residues long.

V gene TRBV30 combines with J gene TRBJ1-3, with D tentatively TRBD1 (5 bases). V lost 1 base to trimming and J lost 3 bases, with 13 bases between them. Germline CDR1 is GTSNPN and CDR2 is SVGIG (reference sequence). CDR3 length: 15 amino acids. CDR3 nucleotide sequence: TGTGCCTGGAGTGCAATGGGGGGGTTTGGAAACACCATATATTTT. It translates to CAWSAMGGFGNTIYF. The variable domain in full, completed from reference TRBV30 and TRBJ1-3, reads SQTIHQWPATLVQPVGSPLSLECTVEGTSNPNLYWYRQAAGRGLQLLFYSVGIGQISSEVPQNLSASRPQDRQFILSSKKLLLSDSGFYLCAWSAMGGFGNTIYFGEGSWLTVV.

J is TRBJ2-3 and V is TRBV7-9; 7 bases fit TRBD2. V was clipped by 5 bases and J by 0 bases; unmatched bases: 5. The CDR3 consists of 15 residues. The germline V gene has CDR1 SEHNR and CDR2 FQNEAQ (reference sequence). The CDR3 loop reads CASSPRGGSTDTQYF. CDR3 bases: TGTGCCAGCAGCCCCCGGGGAGGGAGCACAGATACGCAGTATTTT.

This clone appeared a few times. The chain combines TRBV11-2 with TRBJ2-7, with D perhaps matching TRBD2 (6 bases). The V end was cut by 4 bases, the J end by 0 bases, with 10 bases between. The CDR3 runs 14 residues. Germline CDR1 is SGHAT and CDR2 is FQNNGV. The CDR3 DNA is TGTGCCAGCAGCTACTACGGGGGCTCCTACGAGCAGTACTTC. Translating it yields CASSYYGGSYEQYF.

The V call is TRBV7-6, the J call TRBJ1-2; D unresolved. The V gene lost 2 bases and the J gene lost 4 bases, with 2 bases spanning the gap. Germline V gene data show CDR1 as SGHVS and CDR2 as FNYEAQ. This CDR3 is 11 amino acids long. The CDR3 DNA sequence: TGTGCCAGCAGCTTACTCTATGGCTACACCTTC. Protein: CASSLLYGYTF.

The CDR3 DNA is TGCGCCAGCAGCCAAGGCAGGGTGCGTGAAAAACTGTTTTTT. Translation: CASSQGRVREKLFF. The chain links TRBV4-1 to TRBJ1-4; possible D gene TRBD1, 5 bases. Trimming took off 1 base at V and 7 bases at J, with 10 bases between the two ends. From germline, CDR1 is MGHRA and CDR2 YSYEKL. There are 14 residues in the CDR3.

The V gene is TRBV12-5, the J gene TRBJ2-5; the match to TRBD2 covers 7 bases. Germline values: CDR1 LGHNT, CDR2 FRNRAP. The length of the CDR3 is 15 residues. V was pared by 3 bases and J by 2 bases, with 6 bases of the junction left unmatched. As DNA, the CDR3 is TGTGCTAGTGGTTTTATGCTAGCGGTACAAGAGACCCAGTACTTC. Translated, it gives CASGFMLAVQETQYF.

CDR3 loop: CASSYSGTYYEQYF. The CDR3 region has the DNA TGTGCCAGCAGTTATTCCGGGACTTACTACGAGCAGTACTTC. The J gene is TRBJ2-7, the V gene TRBV6-6; D may be TRBD2 (6 bases). The CDR3 contains 14 residues. V was shortened by 3 bases and J by 3 bases, with 12 bases between the two germline ends. The germline gives CDR1 MNHNY, CDR2 SVGAGI (reference sequence).

This chain connects TRBV5-5 to TRBJ1-2, with 9 bases aligning to TRBD1. Germline-derived CDR1 and CDR2 are SGHKS and YYEKEE (reference sequence). The CDR3 is made up of 15 amino acids. V was pared by 4 bases and J by 5 bases, with 9 bases of the junction left unmatched. The CDR3 DNA follows: TGTGCCAGCAGCCGCGAAGGGACAGGGCTTTATGGCTACACCTTC. This sequence encodes CASSREGTGLYGYTF. The entire variable domain, with the rest obtained from reference TRBV5-5 and TRBJ1-2, is as follows: DAGVTQSPTHLIKTRGQQVTLRCSPISGHKSVSWYQQVLGQGPQFIFQYYEKEERGRGNFPDRFSARQFPNYSSELNVNALLLGDSALYLCASSREGTGLYGYTFGSGTRLTVV.

The chain is built from TRBV7-6 and TRBJ2-5; TRBD1 or TRBD2 may be the D gene (5 bases each). The CDR3 has 20 amino acids. The germline V and J ends were trimmed by 1 base and 2 bases, with 26 bases remaining between them. Germline lookup yields CDR1 SGHVS and CDR2 FNYEAQ. CDR3 residues: CASSLEGRPGPRGQQETQYF. In nucleotides, the CDR3 is TGTGCCAGCAGCTTAGAGGGTCGCCCAGGGCCGAGGGGCCAACAAGAGACCCAGTACTTC.

This rearrangement joins TRBV5-5 to TRBJ1-5, with D hard to call. V lost 2 bases to trimming and J lost 5 bases, with 11 bases between them. This CDR3 has 14 residues. Germline-derived CDR1 and CDR2 are SGHKS and YYEKEE (reference sequence). CDR3: CASSFMGDDQPQHF. The CDR3 bases are TGTGCCAGCAGCTTTATGGGAGATGATCAGCCCCAGCATTTT.

J is TRBJ1-3 and V is TRBV7-2; D is uncertain. The germline CDR1 and CDR2 sequences are SGHTA and FQGNSA. The germline V and J ends were trimmed by 2 bases and 4 bases, with 6 bases remaining between them. This CDR3 is built from 13 residues. The CDR3 nucleotides read TGTGCCAGCAGCTTACTTGGGGGAAACACCATATATTTT. It codes for CASSLLGGNTIYF.

This chain connects TRBV4-1 to TRBJ1-2; D not resolved. The CDR3 contains 15 residues. Germline loops: CDR1 MGHRA, CDR2 YSYEKL. The V gene lost 2 bases and the J gene lost 3 bases, with 13 bases spanning the gap. CDR3 sequence (DNA): TGCGCCAGCAGCCAACAGGTCGTCCTAGACTATGGCTACACCTTC. It translates to CASSQQVVLDYGYTF.

The chain uses TRBV6-2 or TRBV6-3 and TRBJ1-2; TRBD1 might be the D (6 bases). Looked up from germline, CDR1 is MNHEY and CDR2 is SVGEGT. The CDR3 runs to 16 residues. Trimming took 5 bases from V and 4 from J, leaving 20 bases between them. The CDR3: CASSKDQPTGAYGYTF. CDR3 coding DNA: TGTGCCAGCAGTAAGGACCAACCGACAGGAGCCTATGGCTACACCTTC.

The rearrangement joins TRBV28 to TRBJ2-7; 8 nucleotides agree with TRBD1. From germline, CDR1 is MDHEN and CDR2 SYDVKM. V was clipped by 5 bases and J by 3 bases; unmatched bases: 6. The CDR3 sequence is 14 residues long. The CDR3 here is CASSGQGSGYEQYF. CDR3 nucleotides: TGTGCCAGCAGTGGACAGGGCTCGGGCTACGAGCAGTACTTC. The whole variable domain, filled in from reference TRBV28 and TRBJ2-7, reads DVKVTQSSRYLVKRTGEKVFLECVQDMDHENMFWYRQDPGLGLRLIYFSYDVKMKEKGDIPEGYSVSREKKERFSLILESASTNQTSMYLCASSGQGSGYEQYFGPGTRLTVT.

This clone was observed a few times. The chain recombines TRBV19 with TRBJ2-1, with a possible D match to TRBD2 (6 bases). CDR3 length: 14 amino acids. CDR1 LNHDA and CDR2 SQIVND come from the germline V gene (reference sequence). V lost 5 bases, J lost 8 bases, and 16 bases lay in between. The CDR3, as DNA: TGTGCCAGTAGTCCACCTCTAGCGTGGCATGAGCAGTTCTTC. Amino acids: CASSPPLAWHEQFF.

The chain has TRBV3-1 (or the pseudogene TRBV3-2) and TRBJ2-1; D is uncertain. This CDR3 has 16 amino acids. Germline V gives CDR1 LGHDT, CDR2 YNNKEL (reference sequence). The ends were cut back, 0 bases at V and 0 bases at J, with 9 bases in the middle. The CDR3 DNA reads as TGTGCCAGCAGCCAAGAACAGACAAGCTCCTACAATGAGCAGTTCTTC. Translating it yields CASSQEQTSSYNEQFF.